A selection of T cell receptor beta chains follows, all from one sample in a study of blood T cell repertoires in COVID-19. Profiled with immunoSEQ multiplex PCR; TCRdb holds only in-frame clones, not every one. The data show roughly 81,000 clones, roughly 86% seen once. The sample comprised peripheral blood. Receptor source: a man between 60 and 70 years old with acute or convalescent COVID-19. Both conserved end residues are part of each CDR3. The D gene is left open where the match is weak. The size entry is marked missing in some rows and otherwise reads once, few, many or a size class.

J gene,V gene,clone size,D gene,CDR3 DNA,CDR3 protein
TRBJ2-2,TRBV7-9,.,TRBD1,TGTGCCAGCAGCTTAGGGTCAGGGGGAACCGGGGAGCTGTTTTTT,CASSLGSGGTGELFF
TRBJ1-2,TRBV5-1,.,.,TGCGCCAGCAGCTCCCCCCCCTTATCCGGCTACACCTTC,CASSSPPLSGYTF
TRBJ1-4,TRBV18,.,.,TGTGCCAGCTCCCGAGACAGAAATGAAAAACTGTTTTTT,CASSRDRNEKLFF
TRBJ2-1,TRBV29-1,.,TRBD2,TGCAGCGTCGTTTCTAGCGGCAATGAGCAGTTCTTC,CSVVSSGNEQFF
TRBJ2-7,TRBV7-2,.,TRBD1,TGTGCCAGCAGCACCCAGACAGGGGGGACCTACGAGCAGTACTTC,CASSTQTGGTYEQYF
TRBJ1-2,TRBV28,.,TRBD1,TGTGCCAGCAGTAGGGACAGGGCGAAAGGCTACACCTTC,CASSRDRAKGYTF
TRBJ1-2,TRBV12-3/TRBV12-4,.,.,TGTGCCAGCAGTGCAAGGGAAGGGGATGGCTACACCTTC,CASSAREGDGYTF
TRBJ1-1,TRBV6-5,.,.,TGTGCCAGCAACCAGGGGAACACTGAAGCTTTCTTT,CASNQGNTEAFF
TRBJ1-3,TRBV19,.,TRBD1,TGTGCCAGTAGTCTCGGGACAGAAGGAAACACCATATATTTT,CASSLGTEGNTIYF
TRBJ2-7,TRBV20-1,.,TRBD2,TGCAGTGCTAGTGAGGGACTAGCGGGAGTGGGCGAGCAGTACTTC,CSASEGLAGVGEQYF
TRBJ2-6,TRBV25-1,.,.,TGTGCCAGCAGGCAGGGCTCTGGGGCCAACGTCCTGACTTTC,CASRQGSGANVLTF
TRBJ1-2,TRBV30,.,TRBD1,TGTGCCTGGAGCCCGGGACAGGGGGTAGTCTACACCTTC,CAWSPGQGVVYTF
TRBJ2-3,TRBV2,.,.,TGTGCCAGCAGTCCCCCGACAGGATTGGCTACGCAGTATTTT,CASSPPTGLATQYF
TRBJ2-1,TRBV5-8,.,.,TGTGCCAGCAGCTTGGGGGCCGGGATCTCCTACAATGAGCAGTTCTTC,CASSLGAGISYNEQFF
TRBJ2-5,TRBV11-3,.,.,TGTGCCAGCAGCCCAACAGGCGCCCCTGAGACCCAGTACTTC,CASSPTGAPETQYF
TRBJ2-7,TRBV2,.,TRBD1,TGTGCCAGCAGTGAAAGAGGGTTCAGGGGGCCCTACGAGCAGTACTTC,CASSERGFRGPYEQYF
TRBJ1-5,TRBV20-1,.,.,TGCAGTGCTAGTGGAGGTCAGCCCCAGCATTTT,CSASGGQPQHF
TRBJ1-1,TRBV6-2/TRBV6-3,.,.,TGTGCCAGCAGTTCCCCGGGGAGGGGTCTGACTGAAGCTTTCTTT,CASSSPGRGLTEAFF
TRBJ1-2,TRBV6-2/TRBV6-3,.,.,TGTGCCAGCAGTTACTTGGCGGTCGACTATGGCTACACCTTC,CASSYLAVDYGYTF
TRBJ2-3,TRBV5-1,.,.,TGCGCCAGCAGCTTACGGGGGGCAGGCACAGATACGCAGTATTTT,CASSLRGAGTDTQYF
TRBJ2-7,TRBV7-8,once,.,TGTGCCAGCAGCTTAGTTTCTTTGGCAGGGGTCGAGCAGTACTTC,CASSLVSLAGVEQYF
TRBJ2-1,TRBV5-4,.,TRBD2,TGTGCCAGCAGCTTGGATCCTAGCGGGGGATACAATGAGCAGTTCTTC,CASSLDPSGGYNEQFF
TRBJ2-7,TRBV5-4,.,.,TGTGCCAGCAGCTTGGTGTCAGTACAGGGCGGCGAGCAGTACTTC,CASSLVSVQGGEQYF
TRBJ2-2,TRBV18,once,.,TGTGCCAGCTCTCCGACAGACACCGGGGAGCTGTTTTTT,CASSPTDTGELFF
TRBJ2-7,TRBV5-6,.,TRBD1,TGTGCCAGCAGCGGCAGACAGGGCTTAGTCTACGAGCAGTACTTC,CASSGRQGLVYEQYF
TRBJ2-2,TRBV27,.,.,TGTGCCAGCAGTTTTAGTCTCGGACAGAACACCGGGGAGCTGTTTTTT,CASSFSLGQNTGELFF
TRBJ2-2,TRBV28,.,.,TGTGCCAGCAGTTTATTGGGGAGACTGGGGGGGGAGCTGTTTTTT,CASSLLGRLGGELFF
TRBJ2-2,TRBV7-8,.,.,TGTGCCAGCAGCTTCACACGGGGCGGGGGCCTCACCGGGGAGCTGTTTTTT,CASSFTRGGGLTGELFF
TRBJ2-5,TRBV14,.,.,TGTGCCAGCAGCCAAGGCGCTGGAGTTTGGGAGACCCAGTACTTC,CASSQGAGVWETQYF
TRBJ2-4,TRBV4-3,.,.,TGCGCCAGCAGCCCCCCCAGACAGTTAGCCAAAAACATTCAGTACTTC,CASSPPRQLAKNIQYF
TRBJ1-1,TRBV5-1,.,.,TGCGCCAGCAGCACCGGAGGCTCCACTGAAGCTTTCTTT,CASSTGGSTEAFF
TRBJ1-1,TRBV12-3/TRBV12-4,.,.,TGTGCCAGCAGTTTGCGGGGCGGCACTGAAGCTTTCTTT,CASSLRGGTEAFF
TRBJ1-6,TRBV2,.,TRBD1,TGTGCCAGCAGTGGGACAGGGGGCTCACCCCTCCACTTT,CASSGTGGSPLHF
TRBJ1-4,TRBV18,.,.,TGTGCCAGCTCACCAGGACAGATGAATGAAAAACTGTTTTTT,CASSPGQMNEKLFF
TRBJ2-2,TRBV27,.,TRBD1,TGTGCCAGCAGTAGCCTCCGGGACAGTTACACCGGGGAGCTGTTTTTT,CASSSLRDSYTGELFF
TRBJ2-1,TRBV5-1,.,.,TGCGCCAGCAGCTTGGAGCCCGGGAATGAGCAGTTCTTC,CASSLEPGNEQFF
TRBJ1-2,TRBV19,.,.,TGTGCCAGTAGTCTACAGGCCTCGGGCTTGGGCTATGGCTACACCTTC,CASSLQASGLGYGYTF
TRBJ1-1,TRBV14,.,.,TGTGCCAGCAGACCTACTGGACAGTGGGCTGAAGCTTTCTTT,CASRPTGQWAEAFF
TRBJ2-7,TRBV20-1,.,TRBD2,TGCAGTGCTAGTAGTTTAGCGGGAGGAGGGTACGAGCAGTACTTC,CSASSLAGGGYEQYF
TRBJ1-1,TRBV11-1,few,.,TGTGCCAGCAGCCTACAGGGGAACACTGAAGCTTTCTTT,CASSLQGNTEAFF
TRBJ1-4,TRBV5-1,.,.,TGCGCCAGCAGCTTGGGGGGCACCTCTAATGAAAAACTGTTTTTT,CASSLGGTSNEKLFF
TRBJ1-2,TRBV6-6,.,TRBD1,TGTGCCAGCAGACCCCCCACAGGGGATGGCTACACCTTC,CASRPPTGDGYTF
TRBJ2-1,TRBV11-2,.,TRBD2,TGTGCCAGCAGCTTAGATGGGGCTAGCGGGAGGGGCAATGAGCAGTTCTTC,CASSLDGASGRGNEQFF
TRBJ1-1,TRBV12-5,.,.,TGTGCTAGTGGCATACGCGGGGAATATCAAGCTTTCTTT,CASGIRGEYQAFF
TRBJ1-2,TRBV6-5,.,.,TGTGCCAGCAGCTACCAGAATAACTATGGCTACACCTTC,CASSYQNNYGYTF